This TCR beta chain was retrieved from a study of neoadjuvant anti-PD-1 for oral cavity cancer. Study-wide findings and caveats: Only a few patients per response group were TCR-analyzed; validation needed.

Regarding time point: after neoadjuvant nivolumab, at surgical resection. Sequencing was performed with immunoSEQ multiplex PCR; in TCRdb, only in-frame clones are kept and a portion is missing. The table includes approximately 42,000 clones, about three quarters detected once. Worth noting for this clone: No antigen is known for it.

V was clipped by 5 bases and J by 4 bases, with 14 bases between them. Looked up from germline, CDR1 is LNHDA and CDR2 is SQIVND (reference sequence). The length of the CDR3 is 14 residues. The chain has TRBV19 and TRBJ1-1; a weak D match, TRBD1 (6 bases). The TCR originated in a person aged 35-79 years with oral cavity squamous cell carcinoma. The sample was PBMCs, taken after nivolumab (anti-PD-1) treatment. Written as DNA, the CDR3 is TGTGCCAGTAGTGAGATACAGGGCAGCACTGAAGCTTTCTTT. Translated: CASSEIQGSTEAFF.